This T cell receptor (beta chain) was profiled in a study of T cells after yellow fever vaccination. Each CDR3 protein gets one entry after TCRdb re-called the 5' RACE reads with MiXCR. Of fewer than 450,000 distinct CDR3 sequences in the sample, approximately 10% were seen once. About this clonotype: Its target is unknown.

Germline V CDR1 and CDR2: MNHEY, SVGEGT. The CDR3 covers 14 residues. J gave up 3 bases and V 4 bases, and 2 bases lay outside the gene matches. Study outcomes and limitations: Only a small proportion of the clonotypes turned up in both the CD4 and the CD8 compartments, likely arising from convergent recombination. FACS-sorted repertoires might harbor abundant contaminating clonotypes from the bulk population.

The sequencing here drew on PBMCs, taken on the day of the first yellow fever vaccination. The origin of this receptor is a man aged 18 to 29 who received the YFV17D yellow fever vaccine. The chain combines TRBV6-2 or TRBV6-3 with TRBJ1-5, with 8 bases lining up with TRBD1. The CDR3 bases are TGTGCCAGCAGTTCGGGACAGGTCAATCAGCCCCAGCATTTT. Translated: CASSSGQVNQPQHF.